This is a list of T cell receptor beta chains from one sample in a study of CD8+ T cells in alopecia areata. TCRdb's table, derived via immunoSEQ multiplex PCR, lists solely in-frame clones and lacks some. This table holds 90,000 to 120,000 clones, around 83% found once. The source material was CD8+ T cells sorted from blood, sampled at week 24, from a patient treated with tofacitinib. Source of these receptors: a human donor with alopecia areata. CDR3s include the opening cysteine and the closing phenylalanine or tryptophan. D genes are given only for firm matches. Size values are once, few and many counts, or a class for expanded clones, and some rows have none.

D gene: .; clone size: once; CDR3 length: 15; J gene: TRBJ1-1; V gene: TRBV19; CDR3 DNA: TGTGCCAGTAAGTTGGGGAGCCTTATGAACACTGAAGCTTTCTTT; CDR3 protein: CASKLGSLMNTEAFF
D gene: TRBD1; clone size: once; CDR3 length: 13; J gene: TRBJ2-7; V gene: TRBV29-1; CDR3 DNA: TGCAGCGTCCGGGACAGCTACTCCTACGAGCAGTACTTC; CDR3 protein: CSVRDSYSYEQYF
D gene: .; clone size: .; CDR3 length: 13; J gene: TRBJ2-7; V gene: TRBV27; CDR3 DNA: TGTGCCAGCAGTTTGACCGACAGCTACGAGCAGTACTTC; CDR3 protein: CASSLTDSYEQYF
D gene: TRBD1; clone size: .; CDR3 length: 13; J gene: TRBJ1-1; V gene: TRBV6-5; CDR3 DNA: TGTGCCAGCAGCCCTACACAGGGGCTAGAAGCTTTCTTT; CDR3 protein: CASSPTQGLEAFF
D gene: .; clone size: .; CDR3 length: 13; J gene: TRBJ2-3; V gene: TRBV7-9; CDR3 DNA: TGTGCCAGCAGCAGCCCCCTCACAGATACGCAGTATTTT; CDR3 protein: CASSSPLTDTQYF
D gene: TRBD1; clone size: .; CDR3 length: 13; J gene: TRBJ1-3; V gene: TRBV19; CDR3 DNA: TGTGCCAGCGGGACAGTCTCTGGAAACACCATATATTTT; CDR3 protein: CASGTVSGNTIYF
D gene: TRBD1; clone size: .; CDR3 length: 15; J gene: TRBJ2-1; V gene: TRBV6-5; CDR3 DNA: TGTGCCAGCAGCCCCCTGGGACAGACATACAATGAGCAGTTCTTC; CDR3 protein: CASSPLGQTYNEQFF
D gene: .; clone size: few; CDR3 length: 14; J gene: TRBJ2-7; V gene: TRBV7-6; CDR3 DNA: TGTGCCGTTACGCGAGCAGGCCCCCTTGGGGAGCAGTACTTC; CDR3 protein: CAVTRAGPLGEQYF
D gene: .; clone size: .; CDR3 length: 14; J gene: TRBJ2-2; V gene: TRBV6-5; CDR3 DNA: TGTGCCAGCACCCAGGGCATGTACACCGGGGAGCTGTTTTTT; CDR3 protein: CASTQGMYTGELFF
D gene: TRBD1; clone size: .; CDR3 length: 14; J gene: TRBJ2-1; V gene: TRBV15; CDR3 DNA: TGTGCCACCAGCAGTCGACAGGGTTTAGATGAGCAGTTCTTC; CDR3 protein: CATSSRQGLDEQFF
D gene: TRBD1; clone size: .; CDR3 length: 15; J gene: TRBJ2-5; V gene: TRBV4-3; CDR3 DNA: TGCGCCAGCAGCCGAGGGACAGGAGTTGAAGAGACCCAGTACTTC; CDR3 protein: CASSRGTGVEETQYF
D gene: .; clone size: .; CDR3 length: 17; J gene: TRBJ1-5; V gene: TRBV4-1; CDR3 DNA: TGCGCCAGCAGCCCCCGGCGGGCAGCAGGGATCAATCAGCCCCAGCATTTT; CDR3 protein: CASSPRRAAGINQPQHF
D gene: TRBD2; clone size: .; CDR3 length: 16; J gene: TRBJ2-5; V gene: TRBV5-4; CDR3 DNA: TGTGCCAGCAGCATCATAGCGGGGGGGCCGGAGGAGACCCAGTACTTC; CDR3 protein: CASSIIAGGPEETQYF
D gene: .; clone size: .; CDR3 length: 10; J gene: TRBJ2-3; V gene: TRBV15; CDR3 DNA: TGTGCCACCAACGAACCCCTGGTGTATTTT; CDR3 protein: CATNEPLVYF
D gene: TRBD1; clone size: .; CDR3 length: 14; J gene: TRBJ2-7; V gene: TRBV7-2; CDR3 DNA: TGTGCCAGCAGCTTAGTGACAGGGTTCGACGAGCAGTACTTC; CDR3 protein: CASSLVTGFDEQYF
D gene: .; clone size: once; CDR3 length: 13; J gene: TRBJ2-3; V gene: TRBV10-3; CDR3 DNA: TGTGCCATCCTCATGGGGGCAACAGATACGCAGTATTTT; CDR3 protein: CAILMGATDTQYF
D gene: .; clone size: .; CDR3 length: 15; J gene: TRBJ1-1; V gene: TRBV6-5; CDR3 DNA: TGTGCCAGCAGTTCCCTACGTGGATTGAACACTGAAGCTTTCTTT; CDR3 protein: CASSSLRGLNTEAFF
D gene: TRBD2; clone size: .; CDR3 length: 17; J gene: TRBJ2-3; V gene: TRBV7-2; CDR3 DNA: TGTGCCAGCAGCTTAGAAGGAGCGGGGGGGCCGATAGATACGCAGTATTTT; CDR3 protein: CASSLEGAGGPIDTQYF
D gene: TRBD1; clone size: .; CDR3 length: 13; J gene: TRBJ1-1; V gene: TRBV4-1; CDR3 DNA: TGCGCCAGCAGCCAACACAGGGGCACTGAAGCTTTCTTT; CDR3 protein: CASSQHRGTEAFF
D gene: .; clone size: .; CDR3 length: 15; J gene: TRBJ2-5; V gene: TRBV27; CDR3 DNA: TGTGCCAGCAGTCCGAGCTCCCCCCTCCAAGAGACCCAGTACTTC; CDR3 protein: CASSPSSPLQETQYF
D gene: .; clone size: .; CDR3 length: 14; J gene: TRBJ1-1; V gene: TRBV27; CDR3 DNA: TGTGCCAGCAATCCACACAATCTGAACACTGAAGCTTTCTTT; CDR3 protein: CASNPHNLNTEAFF
D gene: .; clone size: .; CDR3 length: 16; J gene: TRBJ1-5; V gene: TRBV28; CDR3 DNA: TGTGCCAGCAGTTTCAGTAGGTCCGGTAGCAATCAGCCCCAGCATTTT; CDR3 protein: CASSFSRSGSNQPQHF
D gene: .; clone size: once; CDR3 length: 13; J gene: TRBJ2-5; V gene: TRBV29-1; CDR3 DNA: TGCAGCGTCCTCTCTAGCGTGGGGGAGACCCAGTACTTC; CDR3 protein: CSVLSSVGETQYF
D gene: .; clone size: .; CDR3 length: 14; J gene: TRBJ2-5; V gene: TRBV29-1; CDR3 DNA: TGCAGCTTAACAAGCGGAGGAATAGGGGAGACCCAGTACTTC; CDR3 protein: CSLTSGGIGETQYF
D gene: .; clone size: once; CDR3 length: 12; J gene: TRBJ2-1; V gene: TRBV2; CDR3 DNA: TGTGCCAGCAGTGCCGCCGCTAATGAGCAGTTCTTC; CDR3 protein: CASSAAANEQFF
D gene: .; clone size: .; CDR3 length: 15; J gene: TRBJ2-5; V gene: TRBV6-5; CDR3 DNA: TGTGCCAGCAGTTATGAGGCGGGCAGGGTGGAGACCCAGTACTTC; CDR3 protein: CASSYEAGRVETQYF
D gene: TRBD1; clone size: .; CDR3 length: 13; J gene: TRBJ1-2; V gene: TRBV19; CDR3 DNA: TGTGCCAGTAGTATCCAGGGGGCAGGTGGCTACACCTTC; CDR3 protein: CASSIQGAGGYTF
D gene: .; clone size: .; CDR3 length: 15; J gene: TRBJ2-7; V gene: TRBV29-1; CDR3 DNA: TGCAGCGTTGAAGGGACGTCGGAAAACTCCTACGAGCAGTACTTC; CDR3 protein: CSVEGTSENSYEQYF
D gene: TRBD2; clone size: .; CDR3 length: 18; J gene: TRBJ2-1; V gene: TRBV5-1; CDR3 DNA: TGCGCCAGCAGCTTGGCCAATTGGGGAGGGATCCTTCTGGATGAGCAGTTCTTC; CDR3 protein: CASSLANWGGILLDEQFF
D gene: .; clone size: .; CDR3 length: 11; J gene: TRBJ2-1; V gene: TRBV20-1; CDR3 DNA: TGCAGTGCTAGAGACAACAGAGAGCAGTTCTTC; CDR3 protein: CSARDNREQFF
D gene: TRBD1; clone size: .; CDR3 length: 16; J gene: TRBJ2-3; V gene: TRBV10-2; CDR3 DNA: TGCGCCAGCAGTGAGCACAGGGGGCGAAGTAAAGATACGCAGTATTTT; CDR3 protein: CASSEHRGRSKDTQYF
D gene: TRBD2; clone size: .; CDR3 length: 18; J gene: TRBJ2-3; V gene: TRBV28; CDR3 DNA: TGTGCCAGCAGTTTGTTTCTATCTGCGGGGGGCCACACAGATACGCAGTATTTT; CDR3 protein: CASSLFLSAGGHTDTQYF
D gene: .; clone size: .; CDR3 length: 14; J gene: TRBJ2-7; V gene: TRBV2; CDR3 DNA: TGTGCCAGCAGTGGAGAGTACGGCGGCTACGAGCAGTACTTC; CDR3 protein: CASSGEYGGYEQYF
D gene: .; clone size: .; CDR3 length: 14; J gene: TRBJ2-7; V gene: TRBV6-1; CDR3 DNA: TGTGCCAGCAGTTCGACAGCCCAGTCTACCGAGCAGTACTTC; CDR3 protein: CASSSTAQSTEQYF
D gene: .; clone size: once; CDR3 length: 12; J gene: TRBJ2-3; V gene: TRBV7-2; CDR3 DNA: TGTGCCAGCAGCTCTATAACAGATACGCAGTATTTT; CDR3 protein: CASSSITDTQYF
D gene: .; clone size: .; CDR3 length: 14; J gene: TRBJ2-7; V gene: TRBV7-9; CDR3 DNA: TGTGCCAGCAGCTTAGCGGGGCTGGACTACGAGCAGTACTTC; CDR3 protein: CASSLAGLDYEQYF
D gene: TRBD2; clone size: .; CDR3 length: 17; J gene: TRBJ2-3; V gene: TRBV27; CDR3 DNA: TGTGCCAGCAGTTTATCCGGGACTAGCGGGGGGGCCGATACGCAGTATTTT; CDR3 protein: CASSLSGTSGGADTQYF
D gene: TRBD1; clone size: .; CDR3 length: 17; J gene: TRBJ1-5; V gene: TRBV4-2; CDR3 DNA: TGTGCCAGCAGCCAACCCGGGACAGGGGGCATGAATCAGCCCCAGCATTTT; CDR3 protein: CASSQPGTGGMNQPQHF
D gene: .; clone size: .; CDR3 length: 12; J gene: TRBJ2-7; V gene: TRBV7-9; CDR3 DNA: TGTGCCAGCAGCCGGGCTGGGGGCGAGCAGTACTTC; CDR3 protein: CASSRAGGEQYF
D gene: TRBD1; clone size: .; CDR3 length: 13; J gene: TRBJ1-2; V gene: TRBV19; CDR3 DNA: TGTGCCAGTATGGACAGGCCAAACTATGGCTACACCTTC; CDR3 protein: CASMDRPNYGYTF
D gene: .; clone size: .; CDR3 length: 16; J gene: TRBJ2-4; V gene: TRBV4-1; CDR3 DNA: TGCGCCAGCAGCCAAGATCGTTTGGGCGCGACGGGGGCATTGGACTTC; CDR3 protein: CASSQDRLGATGALDF
D gene: TRBD1; clone size: once; CDR3 length: 16; J gene: TRBJ1-6; V gene: TRBV13; CDR3 DNA: TGTGCCAGCAGCGAGGGGGCCAGCTCCTATAATTCACCCCTCCACTTT; CDR3 protein: CASSEGASSYNSPLHF
D gene: .; clone size: .; CDR3 length: 16; J gene: TRBJ2-2; V gene: TRBV28; CDR3 DNA: TGTGCCAGCAGTTTAACGAGTCCATCGAACACCGGGGAGCTGTTTTTT; CDR3 protein: CASSLTSPSNTGELFF
D gene: TRBD1; clone size: .; CDR3 length: 14; J gene: TRBJ1-1; V gene: TRBV27; CDR3 DNA: TGTGCCAGCAGTCCTGGACAGGGGTACACTGAAGCTTTCTTT; CDR3 protein: CASSPGQGYTEAFF
D gene: .; clone size: .; CDR3 length: 14; J gene: TRBJ1-5; V gene: TRBV25-1; CDR3 DNA: TGTGCCAGCAGTGATAGGACAGCTTATCAGCCCCAGCATTTT; CDR3 protein: CASSDRTAYQPQHF
D gene: TRBD1; clone size: .; CDR3 length: 14; J gene: TRBJ2-7; V gene: TRBV7-2; CDR3 DNA: TGTGCCAGCAGCCGGGACAGGGCGGCACACGAGCAGTACTTC; CDR3 protein: CASSRDRAAHEQYF
D gene: .; clone size: .; CDR3 length: 13; J gene: TRBJ1-6; V gene: TRBV7-9; CDR3 DNA: TGTGCCACCCTCGGCGGGGTTAGCTCACCCCTCCACTTT; CDR3 protein: CATLGGVSSPLHF
D gene: TRBD1; clone size: .; CDR3 length: 14; J gene: TRBJ2-5; V gene: TRBV7-9; CDR3 DNA: TGTGCCAGCAACGCCGAGGGGGCAGGAGAGACCCAGTACTTC; CDR3 protein: CASNAEGAGETQYF
D gene: .; clone size: .; CDR3 length: 16; J gene: TRBJ2-1; V gene: TRBV2; CDR3 DNA: TGTGCCAGCAGCCTCAAGGGGGACACATTCTACAATGAGCAGTTCTTC; CDR3 protein: CASSLKGDTFYNEQFF
D gene: TRBD2; clone size: .; CDR3 length: 15; J gene: TRBJ2-1; V gene: TRBV7-2; CDR3 DNA: TGTGCCAGCAGCGCGACTAGCGGGGGGTATAATGAGCAGTTCTTC; CDR3 protein: CASSATSGGYNEQFF
D gene: .; clone size: .; CDR3 length: 15; J gene: TRBJ1-5; V gene: TRBV19; CDR3 DNA: TGTGCCAGTATTACCCAAGCCGGGGGCAATCAGCCCCAGCATTTT; CDR3 protein: CASITQAGGNQPQHF
D gene: .; clone size: .; CDR3 length: 16; J gene: TRBJ2-2; V gene: TRBV27; CDR3 DNA: TGTGCCAGCAGTATACAGGATGAGGCGAACACCGGGGAGCTGTTTTTT; CDR3 protein: CASSIQDEANTGELFF
D gene: .; clone size: .; CDR3 length: 16; J gene: TRBJ2-5; V gene: TRBV4-3; CDR3 DNA: TGCGCCAGCAGCCGGGGCCCATCAGGCACCCAAGAGACCCAGTACTTC; CDR3 protein: CASSRGPSGTQETQYF
D gene: .; clone size: .; CDR3 length: 16; J gene: TRBJ1-1; V gene: TRBV4-1; CDR3 DNA: TGCGCCAGCAGCCCCGTGGGTGCCGGGGGGCTGGGTGGAGCTTTCTTT; CDR3 protein: CASSPVGAGGLGGAFF